The TCR beta chain under discussion was sequenced for a study of cytotoxic CD8 clonotypes in ibrutinib-treated CLL. Study background: On average, around 85,000 productive rearrangements and 255,043 productive templates per sample.

A note on this clone: Its matching antigen is unknown.

Around 2.2 micrograms of genomic DNA came from cryopreserved PBMCs for TCR beta libraries. Whole-study results and caveats: Clonality grew at ibrutinib response; at progression, it decreased back toward baseline.

CDR3 size: 14 residues. Germline lookup yields CDR1 LGHNA and CDR2 YNFKEQ. Trimming at V came to 1 base and at J to 6 bases, leaving 5 bases not matched to a gene. Clones were read by immunoSEQ multiplex PCR, and TCRdb kept only the in-frame ones, dropping some. Of 200,000 or so clones in the sample, around 70% were seen once. The chain is built from TRBV4-2 and TRBJ1-2; the match to TRBD1 covers 7 bases. The sequence was obtained from a human donor with chronic lymphocytic leukemia. Source: PBMCs, taken after 12 months of ibrutinib treatment. The CDR3 loop reads CASSQVGTVNGYTF. CDR3 nucleotide sequence: TGTGCCAGCAGCCAAGTCGGGACAGTAAATGGCTACACCTTC.